One and the same sample provided the 18 T cell receptor beta chains below, sequenced in a study of patients and donors after allogeneic stem cell transplantation. MiXCR, applied by TCRdb to the RT-PCR reads, yields one record per CDR3 protein. The table includes 390,000 or so distinct CDR3 sequences, around 15% detected once. The sample taken for sequencing was blood, either unsorted or a sorted T cell fraction (not recorded which). The receptors stem from a human donor who was either an allogeneic HSCT recipient or a stem cell or donor lymphocyte infusion donor (not recorded which). It is not recorded whose cells these are; they may come from a transplant donor.

This clonotype was seen ten or more times. The rearrangement links TRBV12-3 or TRBV12-4 to TRBJ1-1; TRBD1 might be the D (5 bases). V lost 7 bases and J lost 5, with 14 bases in between. The CDR3 consists of 13 residues. The CDR3: CASTLARGTEAFF. The CDR3 DNA follows: TGTGCCAGCACCCTTGCTCGGGGGACTGAAGCTTTCTTT.

This clonotype was seen a few times. V usage is TRBV30 and J usage is TRBJ1-2, with TRBD1 as a possible D gene (5 bases). V was clipped by 1 base and J by 7 bases, with 19 bases between them. Per the germline V gene, CDR1 is GTSNPN and CDR2 is SVGIG (reference sequence). CDR3 length equals 15 residues. The chain's CDR3 is CAWSGQSSSIAGYTF. The CDR3 DNA sequence: TGTGCCTGGAGTGGACAGTCAAGTTCCATCGCTGGCTACACCTTC.

This chain uses TRBV7-2 with TRBJ1-4; D not certain. Germline V gives CDR1 SGHTA, CDR2 FQGNSA. Trimming stripped 0 bases from V and 7 bases from J, with 9 bases between. This CDR3 spans 14 amino acids. The CDR3 region is CASSLALTAEKLFF. The DNA of the CDR3 is TGTGCCAGCAGCTTAGCGCTTACCGCTGAAAAACTGTTTTTT.

This clonotype occurred a few times. This chain connects TRBV12-3 or TRBV12-4 to TRBJ1-3; maybe TRBD1 (6 bases). The V gene lost 2 bases and the J gene lost 4 bases, with 12 bases spanning the gap. The CDR3 has 15 amino acids. DNA for the CDR3: TGTGCCAGCAGTTTAAGGGGGTTATCGGGAAACACCATATATTTT. Protein sequence: CASSLRGLSGNTIYF.

The chain has TRBV7-8 and TRBJ2-7; D unclear. The germline V and J ends were trimmed by 1 base and 10 bases, with 8 bases remaining between them. CDR1 SGHVS and CDR2 FQNEAQ come from the germline V gene. This CDR3 has 11 residues. The CDR3 loop reads CASSLDNCQYF. In DNA, the CDR3 is TGTGCCAGCAGCTTAGACAACTGCCAGTACTTC.

The V and J genes are TRBV5-1 and TRBJ2-3; D not certain. Germline loops: CDR1 SGHRS, CDR2 YFSETQ. CDR3 length: 13 residues. V was trimmed by 4 bases and J by 2 bases, leaving 8 bases between them. CDR3 nucleotide sequence: TGCGCCAGCAGCCCCCTACCCACAGATACGCAGTATTTT. Translated: CASSPLPTDTQYF.

This clonotype was seen more than once but under ten times. CDR3 protein: CASHKDGPGFGGEQFF. CDR3 nucleotide sequence: TGTGCCAGCCATAAGGACGGACCGGGATTCGGGGGTGAGCAGTTCTTC. The chain has TRBV5-5 and TRBJ2-1, with a possible D match to TRBD2 (6 bases). Per the germline V gene, CDR1 is SGHKS and CDR2 is YYEKEE (reference sequence). This CDR3 spans 16 amino acids. The V gene lost 7 bases and the J gene lost 9 bases, with 26 bases spanning the gap.

This clonotype was detected a few times. V is TRBV9 and J is TRBJ2-5; 8 bases match TRBD2. Trimming at V came to 1 base and at J to 5 bases, leaving 7 bases not matched to a gene. This CDR3 is 15 amino acids long. From germline, CDR1 is SGDLS and CDR2 YYNGEE. The CDR3 nucleotides read TGTGCCAGCAGCGTATCGGGAGCGGGAGCGGAGACCCAGTACTTC. Protein: CASSVSGAGAETQYF. The full variable domain, with the rest looked up from reference TRBV9 and TRBJ2-5, is DSGVTQTPKHLITATGQRVTLRCSPRSGDLSVYWYQQSLDQGLQFLIQYYNGEERAKGNILERFSAQQFPDLHSELNLSSLELGDSALYFCASSVSGAGAETQYFGPGTRLLVL.

In its sample, this clonotype was seen many times. V gene TRBV12-3 or TRBV12-4 combines with J gene TRBJ1-6; D is unclear. The germline V and J ends were trimmed by 7 bases and 7 bases, with 11 bases remaining between them. The CDR3 has 13 residues. CDR3 region: CASTMGLNSPLHF. The CDR3 DNA is TGTGCCAGCACCATGGGCCTCAATTCACCCCTCCACTTT.

The table lists this clonotype with a few counts. J is TRBJ2-5 and V is TRBV4-2, with 8 bases identical to TRBD2. The CDR3 is 16 residues long. The J segment lost 4 bases and the V segment lost 0 bases, leaving 7 bases of the junction unmatched. Germline CDR1 LGHNA, CDR2 YNFKEQ. CDR3 nucleotide sequence: TGTGCCAGCAGCCAAGATCCAAAGCGGGGGAGAGAGACCCAGTACTTC. It specifies CASSQDPKRGRETQYF.

The chain has TRBV30 and TRBJ1-2, with unresolved D. The CDR3 covers 12 residues. Trimming removed 2 bases at V and 14 bases at J, with 18 bases between. Looked up from germline, CDR1 is GTSNPN and CDR2 is SVGIG (reference sequence). The DNA of the CDR3 is TGTGCCTGGAGTCCAACCCAGTGGGCGACAACCTTC. Encoded protein: CAWSPTQWATTF.

This clonotype was counted a few times. The V call is TRBV13, the J call TRBJ1-1; D possibly corresponds to TRBD1 (6 bases). The V gene lost 1 base and the J gene lost 4 bases, with 19 bases spanning the gap. This CDR3 is built from 17 residues. The germline gives CDR1 PRHDT, CDR2 FYEKMQ (reference sequence). Written as DNA, the CDR3 is TGTGCCAGCAGCTTAGACAGGGTGTGGGTTTTGGGCACTGAAGCTTTCTTT. Its protein product is CASSLDRVWVLGTEAFF.

This clonotype occurred a few times. The V gene is TRBV4-2, the J gene TRBJ2-3, with TRBD2 matching over 10 bases. V lost 2 bases to trimming and J lost 4 bases; unmatched junction nucleotides: 3. This CDR3 comprises 15 residues. Germline V lookup: CDR1 LGHNA, CDR2 YNFKEQ. The CDR3: CASSQLAGVPDTQYF. The DNA of the CDR3 is TGTGCCAGCAGCCAACTAGCGGGGGTTCCAGATACGCAGTATTTT.

V gene TRBV7-8 combines with J gene TRBJ2-1, with D possibly called TRBD1 or TRBD2 (6 bases each). The CDR3 spans 14 residues. CDR1 is SGHVS, CDR2 FQNEAQ, per germline. V was cut by 2 bases and J by 11 bases, with 16 bases left in between. The chain's CDR3 is CASSLLQGGNKQFF. The DNA for the CDR3 is TGTGCCAGCAGCTTATTACAGGGCGGGAACAAGCAGTTCTTC.

This chain uses TRBV5-1 with TRBJ1-1, with TRBD1 matching over 7 bases. V dropped 4 bases and J dropped 3; count of bases not matched to a gene: 9. CDR1 SGHRS and CDR2 YFSETQ come from the germline V gene. The length of the CDR3 is 15 residues. The CDR3 region has the DNA TGCGCCAGCAGCAAAATACAGGGGCGGGACACTGAAGCTTTCTTT. This encodes CASSKIQGRDTEAFF. Filled out from reference TRBV5-1 and TRBJ1-1, the complete variable domain reads KAGVTQTPRYLIKTRGQQVTLSCSPISGHRSVSWYQQTPGQGLQFLFEYFSETQRNKGNFPGRFSGRQFSNSRSEMNVSTLELGDSALYLCASSKIQGRDTEAFFGQGTRLTVV.

This clonotype was recorded many times. The genes are TRBV7-9 and TRBJ1-2; weak D call: TRBD1 (5 bases). V shed 3 bases and J shed 6 bases, with 11 bases lying between them. The CDR3 has 13 amino acids. Germline V CDR1 and CDR2: SEHNR, FQNEAQ (reference sequence). The CDR3 sequence: CASSFGQGDGYTF. The CDR3 bases are TGTGCCAGCAGCTTTGGTCAGGGTGATGGCTACACCTTC.

This rearrangement joins TRBV9 to TRBJ2-3; D unresolved. This CDR3 region has 12 residues. The V gene's germline CDR1 is SGDLS and CDR2 YYNGEE. V was cut by 4 bases and J by 6 bases, with 9 bases left in between. The CDR3 DNA reads as TGTGCCAGCAGCCTCATCCAGGATACGCAGTATTTT. This gives the protein CASSLIQDTQYF.

This sequence joins TRBV9 and TRBJ1-3; 9 nucleotides line up with TRBD1. The ends lost 3 bases at V and 6 bases at J; junction bases unmatched: 16. Germline values: CDR1 SGDLS, CDR2 YYNGEE. The CDR3 is 18 residues long. CDR3 amino acids: CASSDLGLAGQGENTIYF. CDR3 DNA: TGTGCCAGCAGCGACCTTGGGCTTGCGGGACAGGGCGAAAACACCATATATTTT.